A selection of T cell receptor beta chains follows, all from one sample in a study of OX40 agonist ivuxolimab in advanced cancers. TCRdb keeps only in-frame clones here, not all; method: immunoSEQ multiplex PCR. This sample has about 58,000 clones, with 75% to 85% found just once. Specimen: CD4+ or CD8+ T cells sorted from blood, collected in a trial of the OX40 agonist ivuxolimab. Source of these receptors: an adult with an advanced solid tumor such as melanoma, head and neck, liver or kidney cancer. Both conserved end residues are part of each CDR3. A D gene is named only where the DNA matches it firmly. Size is stated for part of the rows, as once, few or many counts, or as a class when the clone is expanded.

abundance: -
v_gene: TRBV5-4
j_gene: TRBJ2-5
d_gene: -
len: 15
CDR3nt: TGTGCCAGCAGCTTGGGTGGGGCGTCATCAGAGACCCAGTACTTC
CDR3aa: CASSLGGASSETQYF

abundance: -
v_gene: TRBV28
j_gene: TRBJ2-7
d_gene: -
len: 14
CDR3nt: TGTGCCAGCACCCCTGGGGGCGGTCGCGACGAGCAGTACTTC
CDR3aa: CASTPGGGRDEQYF

abundance: few
v_gene: TRBV23-1
j_gene: TRBJ1-4
d_gene: -
len: 14
CDR3nt: TGCGCCAGCAATCATTTGACAGGCCATGAAAAACTGTTTTTT
CDR3aa: CASNHLTGHEKLFF

abundance: -
v_gene: TRBV7-9
j_gene: TRBJ2-3
d_gene: TRBD1
len: 18
CDR3nt: TGTGCCAGCAGCTTCCCGCGGGACAGGGTTCATAGGACAGATACGCAGTATTTT
CDR3aa: CASSFPRDRVHRTDTQYF

abundance: -
v_gene: TRBV5-6
j_gene: TRBJ1-4
d_gene: -
len: 14
CDR3nt: TGTGCCAGCAGGTCCGGGACACCAAATGAAAAACTGTTTTTT
CDR3aa: CASRSGTPNEKLFF

abundance: -
v_gene: TRBV14
j_gene: TRBJ1-1
d_gene: TRBD1
len: 15
CDR3nt: TGTGCCAGCAGCCAAGGGGGAAGGGGGCTGACTGAAGCTTTCTTT
CDR3aa: CASSQGGRGLTEAFF

abundance: -
v_gene: TRBV6-6
j_gene: TRBJ2-1
d_gene: -
len: 16
CDR3nt: TGTGCCAGCAGTTACCCCGACAGACGCTCCTACAATGAGCAGTTCTTC
CDR3aa: CASSYPDRRSYNEQFF

abundance: -
v_gene: TRBV19
j_gene: TRBJ1-6
d_gene: -
len: 16
CDR3nt: TGTGCCAGTAGTATCAAAGCACCCAGTAGTGGGCAACCCCTCCACTTT
CDR3aa: CASSIKAPSSGQPLHF

abundance: -
v_gene: TRBV6-4
j_gene: TRBJ2-2
d_gene: -
len: 14
CDR3nt: TGTGCCAGCAGTGAAGGGCTAGATATCGGGGAGCTGTTTTTT
CDR3aa: CASSEGLDIGELFF

abundance: -
v_gene: TRBV6-6
j_gene: TRBJ1-2
d_gene: -
len: 14
CDR3nt: TGTGCCAGCACCCTCGACAGGCCGAACTATGGCTACACCTTC
CDR3aa: CASTLDRPNYGYTF

abundance: -
v_gene: TRBV29-1
j_gene: TRBJ2-1
d_gene: -
len: 15
CDR3nt: TGCAGCGGGCTAAGGGTACCGGGACATGACAATGAGCAGTTCTTC
CDR3aa: CSGLRVPGHDNEQFF

abundance: -
v_gene: TRBV6-1
j_gene: TRBJ2-7
d_gene: TRBD2
len: 14
CDR3nt: TGTGCCAGCAGGGCTAGCGGGGGGGCGGGCGAGCAGTACTTC
CDR3aa: CASRASGGAGEQYF

abundance: -
v_gene: TRBV28
j_gene: TRBJ2-3
d_gene: -
len: 11
CDR3nt: TGTGCCACGGAGGGCCTTGATACGCAGTATTTT
CDR3aa: CATEGLDTQYF

abundance: -
v_gene: TRBV6-1
j_gene: TRBJ2-1
d_gene: TRBD2
len: 15
CDR3nt: TGTGCCAGCAGTTTAGCGGGAGGGGGGTACAATGAGCAGTTCTTC
CDR3aa: CASSLAGGGYNEQFF

abundance: -
v_gene: TRBV5-1
j_gene: TRBJ2-7
d_gene: -
len: 12
CDR3nt: TGCGCCAGCAGCTTAGTCGGCTACGAGCAGTACTTC
CDR3aa: CASSLVGYEQYF

abundance: -
v_gene: TRBV28
j_gene: TRBJ2-2
d_gene: TRBD1
len: 17
CDR3nt: TGTGCCAGCAGTTTAAGGAGGACAGGGGGTGACACCGGGGAGCTGTTTTTT
CDR3aa: CASSLRRTGGDTGELFF

abundance: -
v_gene: TRBV6-5
j_gene: TRBJ1-1
d_gene: -
len: 14
CDR3nt: TGTGCCAGCAGTTACACCCCCCCATATACTGAAGCTTTCTTT
CDR3aa: CASSYTPPYTEAFF

abundance: -
v_gene: TRBV30
j_gene: TRBJ2-3
d_gene: -
len: 16
CDR3nt: TGTGCCTGGAGCCCGGGACACCTACCCGGCACAGATACGCAGTATTTT
CDR3aa: CAWSPGHLPGTDTQYF

abundance: -
v_gene: TRBV29-1
j_gene: TRBJ2-7
d_gene: -
len: 13
CDR3nt: TGCAGCGTTGGGCCCACAGGAGCCTACGAGCAGTACTTC
CDR3aa: CSVGPTGAYEQYF

abundance: -
v_gene: TRBV2
j_gene: TRBJ1-1
d_gene: -
len: 17
CDR3nt: TGTGCCAGCAGTGAAGCGGCGTCAGGGGTCGGGAACACTGAAGCTTTCTTT
CDR3aa: CASSEAASGVGNTEAFF

abundance: -
v_gene: TRBV6-1
j_gene: TRBJ2-4
d_gene: TRBD1
len: 15
CDR3nt: TGTGCCAGCAGTGAAGCTTGGTGGGACAGGGACATTCAGTACTTC
CDR3aa: CASSEAWWDRDIQYF

abundance: -
v_gene: TRBV4-1
j_gene: TRBJ1-6
d_gene: TRBD1
len: 16
CDR3nt: TGCGCCAGCAGCCAAGATCAGGACAGGGTGAATTCACCCCTCCACTTT
CDR3aa: CASSQDQDRVNSPLHF

abundance: -
v_gene: TRBV29-1
j_gene: TRBJ2-1
d_gene: TRBD1
len: 15
CDR3nt: TGCAGCGTTGAAATTAGGGACAGGGGAACGGATGGGCAGTTCTTC
CDR3aa: CSVEIRDRGTDGQFF

abundance: -
v_gene: TRBV10-1
j_gene: TRBJ1-1
d_gene: -
len: 13
CDR3nt: TGCGCCAGCAAACCCCCGGGGGGTACTGAAGCTTTCTTT
CDR3aa: CASKPPGGTEAFF

abundance: -
v_gene: TRBV11-3
j_gene: TRBJ2-3
d_gene: TRBD2
len: 16
CDR3nt: TGTGCCAGCAGCTTAGGGACTAGCGAAAGCACAGATACGCAGTATTTT
CDR3aa: CASSLGTSESTDTQYF

abundance: -
v_gene: TRBV11-1
j_gene: TRBJ1-1
d_gene: TRBD1
len: 14
CDR3nt: TGTGCCAGCAGCTTAGCGGCCGACAGGGTACAAGCTTTCTTT
CDR3aa: CASSLAADRVQAFF

abundance: -
v_gene: TRBV5-1
j_gene: TRBJ1-2
d_gene: -
len: 17
CDR3nt: TGCGCCAGCAGCTTGGTAGGTCTCCAGGGGCTTAGGGCTGGCTACACCTTC
CDR3aa: CASSLVGLQGLRAGYTF

abundance: -
v_gene: TRBV5-4
j_gene: TRBJ2-3
d_gene: TRBD1
len: 16
CDR3nt: TGTGCCAGCAGCTCCTTGGGACAGGGGAGGACAGATACGCAGTATTTT
CDR3aa: CASSSLGQGRTDTQYF

abundance: -
v_gene: TRBV19
j_gene: TRBJ1-4
d_gene: -
len: 15
CDR3nt: TGTGCCAGTAGTATACAGGGCGGGGGAGAAGAAAAACTGTTTTTT
CDR3aa: CASSIQGGGEEKLFF

abundance: -
v_gene: TRBV29-1
j_gene: TRBJ2-7
d_gene: -
len: 13
CDR3nt: TGCAGCGTTGAAAGCGTGGGAATTTACGAGCAGTACTTC
CDR3aa: CSVESVGIYEQYF

abundance: -
v_gene: TRBV19
j_gene: TRBJ1-5
d_gene: -
len: 13
CDR3nt: TGTGCCAGTAGCGGACAGTATCATCAGCCCCAGCATTTT
CDR3aa: CASSGQYHQPQHF

abundance: -
v_gene: TRBV7-3
j_gene: TRBJ2-7
d_gene: -
len: 14
CDR3nt: TGTGCCAGCAGCCCGGCCAAGACGGCGGGCGAGCAGTACTTC
CDR3aa: CASSPAKTAGEQYF

abundance: -
v_gene: TRBV5-6
j_gene: TRBJ2-5
d_gene: TRBD1
len: 15
CDR3nt: TGTGCCAGCAGCTTGATCGGGACAGGGCGAGAGACCCAGTACTTC
CDR3aa: CASSLIGTGRETQYF

abundance: -
v_gene: TRBV2
j_gene: TRBJ2-7
d_gene: -
len: 13
CDR3nt: TGTGCCAGCGGGGACACCCAGTTCTCCGAGCAGTACTTC
CDR3aa: CASGDTQFSEQYF

abundance: -
v_gene: TRBV30
j_gene: TRBJ1-5
d_gene: -
len: 13
CDR3nt: TGTGCCTGGAGCGGACAGAGCAATCAGCCCCAGCATTTT
CDR3aa: CAWSGQSNQPQHF

abundance: few
v_gene: TRBV30
j_gene: TRBJ2-3
d_gene: -
len: 14
CDR3nt: TGTGCCTGGGGGGATTTGGGGGGCACAGATACGCAGTATTTT
CDR3aa: CAWGDLGGTDTQYF

abundance: -
v_gene: TRBV9
j_gene: TRBJ1-3
d_gene: -
len: 15
CDR3nt: TGTGCCAGCAGCCCCGGGGGGTTCTCTGGAAACACCATATATTTT
CDR3aa: CASSPGGFSGNTIYF

abundance: -
v_gene: TRBV4-1
j_gene: TRBJ1-3
d_gene: -
len: 15
CDR3nt: TGCGCCAGCAGCCAACCTATCAAACTTGGCAACACCATATATTTT
CDR3aa: CASSQPIKLGNTIYF

abundance: -
v_gene: TRBV7-9
j_gene: TRBJ2-7
d_gene: -
len: 14
CDR3nt: TGTGCCAGCAGCTTGGGAGACGGTCTCTCCGAGCAGTACTTC
CDR3aa: CASSLGDGLSEQYF

abundance: -
v_gene: TRBV30
j_gene: TRBJ2-3
d_gene: TRBD2
len: 13
CDR3nt: TGTGCCTGGAGTGTAACTAGCGCAGATACGCAGTATTTT
CDR3aa: CAWSVTSADTQYF

abundance: -
v_gene: TRBV28
j_gene: TRBJ1-3
d_gene: TRBD1
len: 16
CDR3nt: TGTGCCAGCAGTTTGGGCAGGGGGTTCTCTGGAAACACCATATATTTT
CDR3aa: CASSLGRGFSGNTIYF

abundance: -
v_gene: TRBV7-6
j_gene: TRBJ1-2
d_gene: -
len: 14
CDR3nt: TGTGCCAGCAGCTTAGACGAGGGCCTTGGGGGCTACACCTTC
CDR3aa: CASSLDEGLGGYTF

abundance: -
v_gene: TRBV11-3
j_gene: TRBJ2-5
d_gene: -
len: 11
CDR3nt: TGTGCCAGCAGCCGCGGTCAGACCCAGTACTTC
CDR3aa: CASSRGQTQYF

abundance: -
v_gene: TRBV19
j_gene: TRBJ1-2
d_gene: -
len: 15
CDR3nt: TGTGCCAGTAGTATAGATCAAACCGGACCCTATGGCTACACCTTC
CDR3aa: CASSIDQTGPYGYTF

abundance: -
v_gene: TRBV5-6
j_gene: TRBJ1-2
d_gene: -
len: 13
CDR3nt: TGTGCCAGCAGCTTAGTGGAAAACTATGGCTACACCTTC
CDR3aa: CASSLVENYGYTF

abundance: -
v_gene: TRBV11-2
j_gene: TRBJ1-1
d_gene: TRBD1
len: 13
CDR3nt: TGTGCCAGCAGCTTGGACAGGGTCACTGAAGCTTTCTTT
CDR3aa: CASSLDRVTEAFF

abundance: -
v_gene: TRBV29-1
j_gene: TRBJ2-1
d_gene: -
len: 17
CDR3nt: TGCAGCGTTGAAGATATGAAGGGGCTGCACTCCTACAATGAGCAGTTCTTC
CDR3aa: CSVEDMKGLHSYNEQFF

abundance: -
v_gene: TRBV10-3
j_gene: TRBJ1-2
d_gene: TRBD1
len: 13
CDR3nt: TGTGCCGGGGGGGACAGCTCTAACTATGGCTACACCTTC
CDR3aa: CAGGDSSNYGYTF

abundance: -
v_gene: TRBV5-5
j_gene: TRBJ2-1
d_gene: -
len: 14
CDR3nt: TGTGCCAGCAGCTTGGGAGCTAGTATGAATGAGCAGTTCTTC
CDR3aa: CASSLGASMNEQFF

abundance: -
v_gene: TRBV7-7
j_gene: TRBJ2-1
d_gene: TRBD1
len: 16
CDR3nt: TGTGCTAGCAGCCTACGTCCCGGGACAGGGGCCCATGAGCAGTTCTTC
CDR3aa: CASSLRPGTGAHEQFF

abundance: -
v_gene: TRBV28
j_gene: TRBJ2-7
d_gene: -
len: 14
CDR3nt: TGTGCCAGCGGCACACAGGACAGACCCTACGAGCAGTACTTC
CDR3aa: CASGTQDRPYEQYF

abundance: -
v_gene: TRBV7-7
j_gene: TRBJ2-1
d_gene: -
len: 13
CDR3nt: TGTGCTGGTATTGGAGATCGGAAGGATGAGCAGTTCTTC
CDR3aa: CAGIGDRKDEQFF